The 26 T cell receptor beta chains presented below share a single source sample, sequenced in a study of control samples from healthy donors and cancer patients. Some clones are missing from TCRdb's copy, which holds only in-frame ones; the method was immunoSEQ multiplex PCR. Here the sample spans just under 100,000 clones, just over 90% being singletons. Sequenced material: blood. These receptors all come from a man aged 18 to 30 in good health.

The chain joins TRBV5-1 to TRBJ1-2; a possible D gene is TRBD1 (6 bases). The CDR3 extends over 13 amino acids. Germline V CDR1 and CDR2: SGHRS, YFSETQ. The V end lost 3 bases, the J end lost 8 bases, and 14 bases lay between the germline ends. The CDR3 loop reads CASSSSGDRGYTF. The CDR3 DNA reads as TGCGCCAGCAGCTCCTCAGGGGACCGGGGCTACACCTTC.

The chain couples TRBV3-1 (or the pseudogene TRBV3-2) to TRBJ2-2; weak D call: TRBD1 (6 bases). Germline CDR1 LGHDT, CDR2 YNNKEL (reference sequence). V lost 4 bases and J 0 bases, leaving 9 bases between the germline ends. The CDR3 consists of 15 residues. The chain's CDR3 is CASSPGHANTGELFF. In DNA form, the CDR3 reads TGTGCCAGCAGCCCGGGACATGCGAACACCGGGGAGCTGTTTTTT.

This chain uses TRBV7-2 with TRBJ2-3; D gene ambiguous. Germline V gene sequence: CDR1 SGHTA, CDR2 FQGNSA. The CDR3 covers 13 residues. Trimming cost V 4 bases and J 0 bases, with 5 bases left between them. The CDR3 spells CASSWWSTDTQYF. CDR3 DNA sequence: TGTGCCAGCAGCTGGTGGAGCACAGATACGCAGTATTTT.

This clone turned up a few times. The chain carries TRBV5-1 and TRBJ2-2; a possible D gene is TRBD1 (5 bases). The CDR3 has 16 residues. Between the trimmed V and J ends, which lost 5 bases and 5 bases, there was a span of 19 bases. The germline V gene encodes CDR1 SGHRS and CDR2 YFSETQ. The CDR3 DNA is TGCGCCAGCAGTTTTGATCCCTCAGGGCGGACCGGGGAGCTGTTTTTT. Encoded protein: CASSFDPSGRTGELFF.

The V call is TRBV11-2, the J call TRBJ2-1; 8 bases agree with TRBD2. Germline V gives CDR1 SGHAT, CDR2 FQNNGV. V gave up 3 bases and J gave up 4 bases; unmatched junction bases: 2. CDR3 length equals 14 residues. CDR3 region: CASSFSGIYNEQFF. The CDR3 DNA is TGTGCCAGCAGCTTTAGCGGGATTTACAATGAGCAGTTCTTC.

The chain carries TRBV5-6 and TRBJ1-6; possibly TRBD1 for D (5 bases). The V gene lost 5 bases and the J gene lost 5 bases, with 11 bases spanning the gap. Per germline, CDR1 SGHDT and CDR2 YYEEEE. This CDR3 region has 14 residues. The CDR3 loop is CASRAGPDNSPLHF. The CDR3 DNA is TGTGCCAGCAGAGCAGGGCCAGATAATTCACCCCTCCACTTT. Supplemented by reference TRBV5-6 and TRBJ1-6, the full variable domain reads DAGVTQSPTHLIKTRGQQVTLRCSPKSGHDTVSWYQQALGQGPQFIFQYYEEEERQRGNFPDRFSGHQFPNYSSELNVNALLLGDSALYLCASRAGPDNSPLHFGNGTRLTVT.

The chain links TRBV3-1 (or the pseudogene TRBV3-2) to TRBJ2-7; possible D gene TRBD1, 5 bases. Germline V CDR1 and CDR2: LGHDT, YNNKEL (reference sequence). The length of the CDR3 is 14 residues. Trimming pared 6 bases from V and 2 bases from J, leaving 14 bases between. CDR3 bases: TGTGCCAGCAGTTTCACAGAAGGGGCCTACGAGCAGTACTTC. Translated, it gives CASSFTEGAYEQYF.

The rearrangement links TRBV19 to TRBJ1-1, with D possibly matching TRBD1 (5 bases). V lost 1 base and J 5 bases, leaving 8 bases between the germline ends. This CDR3 comprises 13 residues. Per the germline V gene, CDR1 is LNHDA and CDR2 is SQIVND (reference sequence). The CDR3 DNA follows: TGTGCCAGTAGTATAGGGGGGTCGACTGAAGCTTTCTTT. Protein: CASSIGGSTEAFF.

This clone was seen a single time. The V gene is TRBV7-3, the J gene TRBJ2-1; no reliable D call. V lost 5 bases, J lost 2 bases, and 7 bases lay in between. From germline, CDR1 is SGHTA and CDR2 FQGTGA. The CDR3 totals 13 residues. The CDR3 region has the DNA TGTGCCAGCAGCCCCCCTCCCTACAATGAGCAGTTCTTC. Translating it yields CASSPPPYNEQFF.

The chain links TRBV10-3 to TRBJ1-2, with D maybe TRBD1 (6 bases). Trimming took 3 bases from V and 1 from J, leaving 12 bases between them. Germline CDR1 is ENHRY and CDR2 is SYGVKD. The CDR3 runs to 15 residues. The CDR3 spells CAISEQGRGNYGYTF. The CDR3 nucleotides are TGTGCCATCAGTGAACAGGGCAGGGGTAACTATGGCTACACCTTC.

The chain recombines TRBV6-4 with TRBJ1-2, with 8 bases aligning to TRBD1. CDR1 is MRHNA, CDR2 SNTAGT, per germline. This CDR3 region has 14 residues. With V trimmed by 3 bases and J by 4 bases, 4 bases remained unmatched. As DNA, the CDR3 is TGTGCCAGCAGTGAGCAGGGGGCCTCCTATGGCTACACCTTC. Translating it yields CASSEQGASYGYTF.

This clone was picked up a small number of times. The chain employs TRBV7-2 and TRBJ1-6, with 7 bases matching TRBD1. The CDR3 runs to 16 residues. Germline lookup yields CDR1 SGHTA and CDR2 FQGNSA. With V trimmed by 2 bases and J by 12 bases, 13 bases remained unmatched. This chain's CDR3 is CASSLLPQGQGGPLHF. For the CDR3, the DNA is TGTGCCAGCAGCTTACTCCCCCAGGGTCAGGGGGGACCCCTCCACTTT.

This clone was detected once. This rearrangement joins TRBV5-8 to TRBJ1-5; no clear D. The ends were cut back, 4 bases at V and 0 bases at J, with 17 bases in the middle. Germline assignment: CDR1 SGHTS and CDR2 YDEGEE. CDR3 size: 17 residues. CDR3 in DNA: TGTGCCAGCAGCGCAACGGACCGTCGATATAGCAATCAGCCCCAGCATTTT. Residues: CASSATDRRYSNQPQHF.

J is TRBJ1-2 and V is TRBV28, with a possible D match to TRBD1 (6 bases). There are 14 residues in the CDR3. Trimming pared 11 bases from V and 4 bases from J, leaving 20 bases between. The germline V gene encodes CDR1 MDHEN and CDR2 SYDVKM. The CDR3 DNA reads TGTGCCGTGGGGGGCAGGGTGAAACTCTATGGCTACACCTTC. Encoded protein: CAVGGRVKLYGYTF.

This clone was counted between two and nine times. The chain carries TRBV18 and TRBJ1-5; TRBD1 agrees at 8 bases. The J segment lost 5 bases and the V segment lost 5 bases, leaving 17 bases of the junction unmatched. Per the germline V gene, CDR1 is KGHSH and CDR2 is LQKENI. CDR3 length: 18 amino acids. The CDR3 region has the DNA TGTGCCAGCTCATCCTACCCGAGACAGGGGAAAGAGGATCAGCCCCAGCATTTT. It specifies CASSSYPRQGKEDQPQHF.

With regard to this clone: Here the CDR3 omits its conserved ending phenylalanine or tryptophan, so a read error is the likely source. No DNA is shown, since the ends of the CDR3 on it are uncertain; the CDR3 is the one TCRdb lists. The CDR3 loop is CASSFYKQGGLS. This chain joins TRBV27 and TRBJ1-2. Germline V gene data show CDR1 as MNHEY and CDR2 as SMNVEV (reference sequence). The CDR3 numbers 12 amino acids, ends counted.

This chain joins TRBV18 and TRBJ2-4; tentative D call: TRBD2 (5 bases). The CDR3 sequence is 13 residues long. V was trimmed by 3 bases and J by 11 bases, leaving 14 bases between them. From germline, CDR1 is KGHSH and CDR2 LQKENI. DNA for the CDR3: TGTGCCAGCTCACCGGAGACTAAATTCTTTCAGTACTTC. It codes for CASSPETKFFQYF. Filled out from reference TRBV18 and TRBJ2-4, the complete variable domain reads NAGVMQNPRHLVRRRGQEARLRCSPMKGHSHVYWYRQLPEEGLKFMVYLQKENIIDESGMPKERFSAEFPKEGPSILRIQQVVRGDSAAYFCASSPETKFFQYFGAGTRLSVL.

The chain uses TRBV10-2 and TRBJ2-1; 11 nucleotides line up with TRBD2. The CDR3 length is 16 residues. Germline CDR1 and CDR2: WSHSY and SAAADI. Trimming at V came to 6 bases and at J to 6 bases, leaving 10 bases not matched to a gene. The CDR3 spells CASSRTLAGGPNEQFF. CDR3 DNA sequence: TGCGCCAGCAGCCGGACCCTAGCGGGGGGACCCAATGAGCAGTTCTTC.

V usage is TRBV2 and J usage is TRBJ2-1; 11 bases line up with TRBD1. V shed 5 bases and J 7 bases; nucleotides not matched to a gene: 7. The CDR3 is 15 amino acids. In germline, CDR1 is SNHLY, CDR2 FYNNEI. Here the CDR3 reads CASSRTGGTGNEQFF. For the CDR3, the DNA is TGTGCCAGCAGTAGGACAGGGGGCACAGGGAATGAGCAGTTCTTC.

DNA of the CDR3: TGTGCCAGCAGAGCGGGTTTTACCGGCTACGAGCAGTACTTC. Protein product: CASRAGFTGYEQYF. The chain couples TRBV6-5 to TRBJ2-7; D may be TRBD2 (6 bases). The V gene's germline CDR1 is MNHEY and CDR2 SVGAGI. This CDR3 region has 14 residues. V lost 6 bases and J 3 bases, leaving 15 bases between the germline ends.

The V gene is TRBV27, the J gene TRBJ2-5, with unresolved D. The CDR3 totals 13 residues. The germline gives CDR1 MNHEY, CDR2 SMNVEV (reference sequence). With 8 bases removed from V and 4 bases from J, the gap between germline ends came to 14 bases. The CDR3 region has the DNA TGTGCCAGCGCCAAACTTGTTGGAGAGACCCAGTACTTC. Translated: CASAKLVGETQYF.

The chain uses TRBV4-2 and TRBJ2-3; possibly TRBD2 for D (6 bases). Germline-derived CDR1 and CDR2 are LGHNA and YNFKEQ. Trimming took off 3 bases at V and 2 bases at J, with 12 bases between the two ends. This CDR3 comprises 15 residues. The CDR3 is CASSHRDLATDTQYF. Here the CDR3 DNA reads TGTGCCAGCAGCCACCGGGACTTGGCCACAGATACGCAGTATTTT.

As DNA, the CDR3 is TGCAGTGCTAGTTTGAGGGAATTGGGCTACGAGCAGTACTTC. This sequence encodes CSASLRELGYEQYF. The chain joins TRBV20-1 to TRBJ2-7; D perhaps matches TRBD2 (5 bases). V lost 3 bases and J 3 bases, leaving 15 bases between the germline ends. The CDR3 spans 14 residues. Germline loops: CDR1 DFQATT, CDR2 SNEGSKA (reference sequence).

The chain combines TRBV29-1 with TRBJ2-5; 8 positions match TRBD1. Germline V lookup: CDR1 SQVTM, CDR2 ANQGSEA. J was trimmed by 4 bases and V by 4 bases; bases with no gene match: 8. This CDR3 has 14 residues. CDR3 sequence: CSVAQGARGETQYF. CDR3 sequence (DNA): TGCAGCGTTGCCCAGGGGGCGCGGGGAGAGACCCAGTACTTC.

In this sample, this clone turned up once. The J gene is TRBJ1-2, the V gene TRBV10-3, with D unclear. CDR1 and CDR2 (germline): ENHRY, SYGVKD. The V end lost 6 bases, the J end lost 5 bases, and 19 bases lay between the germline ends. The CDR3 totals 15 residues. The CDR3 loop reads CAIRPGLGATYGYTF. The DNA of the CDR3 is TGTGCCATCAGACCGGGGTTGGGTGCAACGTATGGCTACACCTTC.

The chain links TRBV3-1 (or the pseudogene TRBV3-2) to TRBJ2-2; D remains unclear. Trimming removed 1 base at V and 0 bases at J, with 3 bases between. CDR3 length equals 14 residues. Germline CDR1 and CDR2: LGHDT and YNNKEL (reference sequence). CDR3 bases: TGTGCCAGCAGCCAAGTTCCGAACACCGGGGAGCTGTTTTTT. It translates to CASSQVPNTGELFF.